This TCR beta chain was sequenced during a study of control samples from healthy donors and cancer patients. V gave up 3 bases and J gave up 7 bases, with 16 bases separating them. Germline lookup yields CDR1 LGHNA and CDR2 YNFKEQ. This CDR3 has 16 residues. The data were produced by immunoSEQ multiplex PCR, yet TCRdb's version contains in-frame clones alone and is incomplete. The sample consists of about 95,000 clones, over 80% of them appearing once. Sample: blood. This chain joins TRBV4-2 and TRBJ1-6, with TRBD1 as a possible D gene (5 bases). The receptor comes from a man aged 25 to 45 in good health. The CDR3 protein is CASSHLGEGSNSPLHF. Written as DNA, the CDR3 is TGTGCCAGCAGCCACCTGGGGGAGGGTTCGAATTCACCCCTCCACTTT.